The 5 T cell receptor beta chains below all came from one sample that was sequenced in a study of Ad26.COV2.S vaccination and SARS-CoV-2 variants. The treatment is: over 15 received Ad26.COV2.S at low or high dose, single or two shots; roughly 5 received placebo; per-sample allocation not given. Sampling occurred on day 63 after the first vaccine or placebo injection. Data came from immunoSEQ multiplex PCR; TCRdb stores just in-frame clones and leaves some out. The table includes 450,000 to 550,000 clones, approximately 90% detected once. The sequencing used peripheral blood, collected in a trial of Ad26.COV2.S vaccine versus placebo. These receptor sequences come from a person aged 18 to 65 who received the Ad26.COV2.S COVID-19 vaccine or a placebo.

The V and J genes are TRBV30 and TRBJ1-6; TRBD1 agrees at 7 bases. Germline values: CDR1 GTSNPN, CDR2 SVGIG (reference sequence). J was trimmed by 7 bases and V by 2 bases; bases with no gene match: 5. CDR3 length: 14 amino acids. The CDR3 DNA reads TGTGCCTGGAGTAGGGAGACAGGGAATTCACCCCTCCACTTT. It yields the protein CAWSRETGNSPLHF.

The gene calls are TRBV7-9 and TRBJ1-4; no definite D call. Trimming cost V 5 bases and J 8 bases, with 12 bases left between them. From germline, CDR1 is SEHNR and CDR2 FQNEAQ (reference sequence). This CDR3 is built from 13 residues. The CDR3 here is CASSRLREEKLFF. CDR3 sequence (DNA): TGTGCCAGCAGCCGACTGCGTGAGGAAAAACTGTTTTTT.

The rearrangement links TRBV29-1 to TRBJ2-5, with a weak D call TRBD2 (5 bases). Germline V gene lookup returns CDR1 SQVTM and CDR2 ANQGSEA. Trimming left V 4 bases short and J 4 bases short, with 16 bases between. The CDR3 spans 14 residues. CDR3 DNA: TGCAGCGTTGGTTGGTCGGGGAAGGGAGAGACCCAGTACTTC. Its protein is CSVGWSGKGETQYF. Variable domain in full (rest from reference TRBV29-1 and TRBJ2-5): SAVISQKPSRDICQRGTSLTIQCQVDSQVTMMFWYRQQPGQSLTLIATANQGSEATYESGFVIDKFPISRPNLTFSTLTVSNMSPEDSSIYLCSVGWSGKGETQYFGPGTRLLVL.

CDR3 coding DNA: TGTGCCAGCAGCAGGGGCCCTGAAGCTTTCTTT. It encodes CASSRGPEAFF. The J gene is TRBJ1-1, the V gene TRBV2; TRBD1 might be the D (6 bases). Germline lookup yields CDR1 SNHLY and CDR2 FYNNEI. The CDR3 length is 11 residues. V gave up 6 bases and J gave up 6 bases, with 8 bases separating them.

V gene TRBV6-2 or TRBV6-3 combines with J gene TRBJ1-5, with D perhaps TRBD1 (5 bases). This CDR3 has 15 amino acids. Trimming left V 5 bases short and J 0 bases short, with 11 bases between. Germline-derived CDR1 and CDR2 are MNHEY and SVGEGT. The CDR3 DNA follows: TGTGCCAGCAGTCCCAGGGTGAGTAGCAATCAGCCCCAGCATTTT. Amino acids: CASSPRVSSNQPQHF.